Included here is one T cell receptor beta chain sequence, with context. Its antigen is as yet unknown. At one end, the junction sequence differs from germline, possibly due to a read error. This specimen includes other DNA sequences encoding the same CDR3. Measured with immunoSEQ multiplex PCR; TCRdb has only the in-frame clones, and not every one. The sample carries under 50,000 clones, roughly 87% recorded once. A marrow graft followed busulfan-fludarabine conditioning, with cyclophosphamide on days +3 and +4. This sample is drawn from a study of T cells after posttransplantation cyclophosphamide. Broader study findings: Later blood repertoires were often dominated by clones from the donor CD8+ memory compartment. Recipient CMV seropositivity and CMV reactivation strongly tracked TRB clonality. TRB overlap between skin or GI tissue T cells and blood was limited.

CDR3 length equals 15 residues. Germline V gene lookup returns CDR1 MGHRA and CDR2 YSYEKL. The chain joins TRBV4-1 to TRBJ2-1, with D possibly being TRBD2 (7 bases). The TCR originated in a male patient aged 55 to 69 who received an allogeneic stem cell transplant from a related donor and was CMV-positive. Part of the T cell pool may stem from the graft donor. The sequences come from PBMCs, collected roughly 59 days after allogeneic stem cell transplant with posttransplant cyclophosphamide. As DNA, the CDR3 is TGTGCCAGCAGCCAAGGGGGGGGCATCCACAATGAGCAGTTCTTC. Its protein product is CASSQGGGIHNEQFF.